These T cell receptor beta chains were read from a single sample in a study of radiotherapy plus CTLA-4 blockade in lung cancer. The method was immunoSEQ multiplex PCR; TCRdb's version includes in-frame clones alone and lacks a portion of them. The table includes 130,000 or so clones, over 80% detected once. Sequencing was performed on peripheral blood, taken from a patient treated with radiotherapy plus ipilimumab. These receptors all stem from a human donor with non-small cell lung cancer that progressed on radiotherapy plus ipilimumab. The CDR3 runs from the conserved cysteine through the conserved F or W. A D gene is named only where the DNA matches it firmly. Expanded clones get a size class; other rows say once, few or many, or leave the size out.

d_call	j_call	clone_size	v_call	cdr3_aa	cdr3_nt
TRBD1	TRBJ1-1	once	TRBV5-1	CASSGRTGVNTEAFF	TGCGCCAGCAGCGGACGGACAGGGGTTAACACTGAAGCTTTCTTT
-	TRBJ2-1	-	TRBV5-1	CASSTGAAYNEQFF	TGCGCCAGCAGCACGGGGGCGGCCTACAATGAGCAGTTCTTC
-	TRBJ2-5	-	TRBV5-1	CASSLPARRETQYF	TGCGCCAGCAGCTTACCCGCTAGGAGAGAGACCCAGTACTTC
-	TRBJ1-1	-	TRBV5-1	CASSLEDSSRVAFF	TGCGCCAGCAGCTTGGAGGACAGCTCTCGGGTAGCTTTCTTT
TRBD2	TRBJ2-3	-	TRBV7-2	CSHERAGVALHF	TGTTCCCATGAAAGGGCGGGAGTGGCGCTTCATTTT
-	TRBJ2-7	-	TRBV9	CASSVGIEGYEQYF	TGTGCCAGCAGCGTAGGAATCGAAGGATACGAGCAGTACTTC
-	TRBJ2-5	-	TRBV15	CATSRDGTVGFQETQYF	TGTGCCACCAGCAGAGATGGCACAGTTGGGTTCCAAGAGACCCAGTACTTC
TRBD1	TRBJ1-5	-	TRBV4-1	CASSRSYIDRDQPQHF	TGCGCCAGCAGCCGAAGTTACATTGACAGGGACCAGCCCCAGCATTTT
TRBD1	TRBJ1-2	-	TRBV6-1	CASSVTDRGYGYTF	TGTGCCAGCAGTGTGACGGACAGGGGGTATGGCTACACCTTC
-	TRBJ1-2	-	TRBV7-8	CASSFFGQSYGYTF	TGTGCCAGCAGCTTCTTCGGACAGAGCTATGGCTACACCTTC
TRBD2	TRBJ2-7	-	TRBV7-6	CASSLSHFGAGGSSSYEQYF	TGTGCCAGCAGCTTATCCCACTTCGGAGCGGGAGGCTCCTCCTCCTACGAGCAGTACTTC
-	TRBJ1-5	-	TRBV6-5	CASSLRANNQPQHF	TGTGCCAGCAGCCTCCGGGCTAACAATCAGCCCCAGCATTTT
TRBD2	TRBJ2-7	-	TRBV27	CASSPHRAAGGHEQYF	TGTGCCAGCAGTCCCCACCGCGCTGCGGGAGGCCACGAGCAGTACTTC
TRBD2	TRBJ2-1	-	TRBV5-1	CASSLGGTSGMNEQFF	TGCGCCAGCAGCTTGGGGGGGACTAGCGGTATGAATGAGCAGTTCTTC
-	TRBJ1-1	-	TRBV30	CAWMAGPNVAEAFF	TGTGCCTGGATGGCAGGGCCTAACGTCGCTGAAGCTTTCTTT
-	TRBJ2-5	-	TRBV28	CASSMGGLLSLETQYF	TGTGCCAGCAGTATGGGGGGCCTTCTCTCCCTAGAGACCCAGTACTTC
-	TRBJ1-5	-	TRBV6-5	CASSGGYGQPQHF	TGTGCCAGCAGTGGAGGGTATGGTCAGCCCCAGCATTTT
-	TRBJ1-5	once	TRBV15	CATRPTSDSRDIYSNQPQHF	TGTGCCACCAGACCCACGTCGGATAGCAGGGACATTTATAGCAATCAGCCCCAGCATTTT
-	TRBJ1-1	-	TRBV19	CASSRRLGNTEAFF	TGTGCCAGTAGTAGACGACTCGGGAACACTGAAGCTTTCTTT
-	TRBJ2-3	-	TRBV10-2	CASSDSGTSTDTQYF	TGCGCCAGCAGCGATTCCGGGACTTCCACAGATACGCAGTATTTT
-	TRBJ1-4	-	TRBV6-1	CASSASRGENEKLFF	TGTGCCAGCAGTGCGTCCAGGGGAGAGAATGAAAAACTGTTTTTT
-	TRBJ1-4	-	TRBV19	CASTDGGRSNEKLFF	TGTGCCAGTACTGACGGAGGGCGTTCAAACGAAAAACTGTTTTTT
-	TRBJ1-5	-	TRBV6-1	CASSEGTRGQPQHF	TGTGCCAGCAGTGAAGGGACCAGGGGTCAGCCCCAGCATTTT
TRBD2	TRBJ2-1	-	TRBV2	CARTSGSSNEQFF	TGTGCCAGGACTAGCGGGAGTTCCAATGAGCAGTTCTTC
TRBD1	TRBJ2-7	once	TRBV5-1	CASSSSSGTGGKKAYEQYF	TGCGCCAGCAGCTCCAGCTCCGGGACAGGGGGTAAAAAGGCCTACGAGCAGTACTTC
TRBD2	TRBJ2-7	-	TRBV5-4	CASSSVAGHSREQYF	TGTGCCAGCAGCTCGGTAGCGGGACACTCTCGCGAGCAGTACTTC
-	TRBJ1-5	-	TRBV30	CAWSRRRGNQPQHF	TGTGCCTGGAGCCGTAGGAGGGGCAATCAGCCCCAGCATTTT
-	TRBJ2-3	-	TRBV7-9	CASSSADTQYF	TGTGCCAGCAGCTCAGCAGATACGCAGTATTTT
-	TRBJ1-1	once	TRBV7-7	CASSLEQNTEAFF	TGTGCTAGCAGCTTGGAACAAAACACTGAAGCTTTCTTT
TRBD2	TRBJ2-1	-	TRBV2	CASTGERELNEQFF	TGTGCCAGCACCGGCGAGCGGGAGTTAAATGAGCAGTTCTTC
TRBD1	TRBJ2-3	-	TRBV29-1	CSVGPGQGRTDTQYF	TGCAGCGTCGGCCCGGGACAGGGAAGGACAGATACGCAGTATTTT
TRBD1	TRBJ2-7	-	TRBV27	CASPKCPSRGQGAYEQYF	TGTGCCTCCCCGAAGTGCCCCTCTCGAGGACAGGGGGCCTACGAGCAGTACTTC
-	TRBJ2-1	-	TRBV2	CASSVGNREQFF	TGTGCCAGCAGTGTAGGTAATCGTGAGCAGTTCTTC
-	TRBJ1-1	-	TRBV2	CASSYRGTEAFF	TGTGCCAGCAGTTATCGGGGCACTGAAGCTTTCTTT